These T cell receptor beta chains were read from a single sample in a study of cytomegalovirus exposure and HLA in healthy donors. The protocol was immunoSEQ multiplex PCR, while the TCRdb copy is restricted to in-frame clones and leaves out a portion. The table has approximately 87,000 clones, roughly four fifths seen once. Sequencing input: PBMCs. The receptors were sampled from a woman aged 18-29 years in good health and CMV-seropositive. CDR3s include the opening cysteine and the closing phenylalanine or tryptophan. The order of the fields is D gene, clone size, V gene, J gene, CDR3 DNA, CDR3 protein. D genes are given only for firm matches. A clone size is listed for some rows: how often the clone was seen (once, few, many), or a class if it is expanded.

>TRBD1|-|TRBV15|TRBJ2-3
TGTGCCACCAGCAGAGGGGACAGGGGAACAGATACGCAGTATTTT
CATSRGDRGTDTQYF
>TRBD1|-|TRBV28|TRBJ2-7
TGTGCCAGCAGACGTGGACAGGATTTCTACGAGCAGTACTTC
CASRRGQDFYEQYF
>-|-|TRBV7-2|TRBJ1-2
TGTGCCAGCAGCCGCCGGGTCTCTTCCCCTAACTATGGCTACACCTTC
CASSRRVSSPNYGYTF
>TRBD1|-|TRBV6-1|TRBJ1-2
TGTGCCAGCAACTCAGGGGGGTCACCGTCTGGCTACACCTTC
CASNSGGSPSGYTF
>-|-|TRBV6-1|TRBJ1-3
TGTGCCAGCAGTGAATATGCCCTTCTGAAACTCTCTGGAAACACCATATATTTT
CASSEYALLKLSGNTIYF
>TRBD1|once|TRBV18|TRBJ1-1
TGTGCCAGCTCACCCCTTGGACAGGGAGGGACTGAAGCTTTCTTT
CASSPLGQGGTEAFF
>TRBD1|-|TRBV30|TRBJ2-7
TGTGCCTGGAGTGTGGGACAGGGGGCCTACGAGCAGTACTTC
CAWSVGQGAYEQYF
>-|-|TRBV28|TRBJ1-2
TGTGCCAGCAGTCAGCTCGACACTAACTATGGCTACACCTTC
CASSQLDTNYGYTF
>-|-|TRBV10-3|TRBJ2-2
TGTGCCAACAAGGGGGAGCTGTTTTTT
CANKGELFF
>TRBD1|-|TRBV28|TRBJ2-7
TGTGCCAGCAGTCTCCCGGGGACAGGGGCCTACGAGCAGTACTTC
CASSLPGTGAYEQYF
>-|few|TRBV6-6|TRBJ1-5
TGTGCCAGCACTTCCGGGAATAGCAATCAGCCCCAGCATTTT
CASTSGNSNQPQHF
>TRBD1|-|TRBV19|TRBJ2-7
TGTGCCAGTAGGGGGACAGGGGAATACGAGCAGTACTTC
CASRGTGEYEQYF
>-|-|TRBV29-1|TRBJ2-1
TGCAGCGTCAGGGATGCCGAGCAGTTCTTC
CSVRDAEQFF
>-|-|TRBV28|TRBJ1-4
TGTGCCAGCAGACCCAACGGAGTGGCTAATGAAAAACTGTTTTTT
CASRPNGVANEKLFF
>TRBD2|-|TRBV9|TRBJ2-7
TGTGCCAGCAGCGTAGAAGGGACTAGCGGTTACGAGCAGTACTTC
CASSVEGTSGYEQYF
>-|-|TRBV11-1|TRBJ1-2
TGTGCCAGCAGCCTCCGGGCGGGGAACTATGGCTACACCTTC
CASSLRAGNYGYTF
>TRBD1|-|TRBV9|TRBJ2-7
TGTGCCAGCAGCGTAAGGGGCGACAGGGGGCTCCACTTC
CASSVRGDRGLHF
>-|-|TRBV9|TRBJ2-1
TGTGCCAGCAGCCCACGGGACTTGAGCTCCTACAATGAGCAGTTCTTC
CASSPRDLSSYNEQFF
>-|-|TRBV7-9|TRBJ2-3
TGTGCCAGCAGCTTAGTTGGGGTTCGGGCAGGGGCCAGCACAGATACGCAGTATTTT
CASSLVGVRAGASTDTQYF
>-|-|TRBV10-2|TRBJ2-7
TGCGCCAGCAGCTGGGCACTGGGTGAGCAGTACTTC
CASSWALGEQYF
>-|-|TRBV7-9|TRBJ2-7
TGTGCCAGCAGCTTAACGACTGCGACCTACGAGCAGTACTTC
CASSLTTATYEQYF
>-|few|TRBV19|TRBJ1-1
TGTGCCAGTAGTAGAGCACCTTACACTGAAGCTTTCTTT
CASSRAPYTEAFF
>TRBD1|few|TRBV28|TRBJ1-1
TGTGCCAGCAGTTGGGGACAGGGATCCACTGAAGCTTTCTTT
CASSWGQGSTEAFF
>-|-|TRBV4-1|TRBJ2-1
TGCGCCAGCAGCCAAGACGTTGTTCCGTGGCCAGTGAATGAGCAGTTCTTC
CASSQDVVPWPVNEQFF
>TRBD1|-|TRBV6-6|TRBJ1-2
TGTGCCAGCAGTTACGCGGGACAGGGGCAGGGCTACACCTTC
CASSYAGQGQGYTF
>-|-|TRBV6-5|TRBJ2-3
TGTGCCAGCAGTTTGGGGGCAGAGGATACGCAGTATTTT
CASSLGAEDTQYF
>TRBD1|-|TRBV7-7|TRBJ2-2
TGTGCTAGCAGCTTAGGCCCCCGTCGACAGGGCGGTGCCGGGGAGCTGTTTTTT
CASSLGPRRQGGAGELFF
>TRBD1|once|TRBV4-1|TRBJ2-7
TGCGCCAGCAGCCACGGGGCAGGGGGTAACGATGACTACGAGCAGTACTTC
CASSHGAGGNDDYEQYF
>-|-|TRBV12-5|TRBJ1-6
TGTGCTAGTGGTTTGAACAGGGCCGGTAATTCACCCCTCCACTTT
CASGLNRAGNSPLHF
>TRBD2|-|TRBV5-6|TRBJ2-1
TGTGCCAGCAGCTTTGGCGGGAGGGGATTCGAGCAGTTCTTC
CASSFGGRGFEQFF
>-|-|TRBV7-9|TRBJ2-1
TGTGCCAGCAGCTTAGAGATTAGCGGCAATGAGCAGTTCTTC
CASSLEISGNEQFF
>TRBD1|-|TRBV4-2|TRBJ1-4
TGTGCCAGCAGCCAAGAAGGGACAGGGGGCGTCGGTGAAAAACTGTTTTTT
CASSQEGTGGVGEKLFF
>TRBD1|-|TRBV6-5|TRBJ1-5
TGTGCCAGCGGACCGGGACAGAATCAGCCCCAGCATTTT
CASGPGQNQPQHF
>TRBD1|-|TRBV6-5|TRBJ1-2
TGTGCCAGCAGTTACTCATTTCAGGGGGCGAAGGGTGGCTACACCTTC
CASSYSFQGAKGGYTF
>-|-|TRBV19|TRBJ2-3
TGTGCCAGTAGTATAATTCCGACAGATACGCAGTATTTT
CASSIIPTDTQYF
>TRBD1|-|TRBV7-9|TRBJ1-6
TGTGCCAGCAGCTTTGGACAGGGAAATTCACCCCTCCACTTT
CASSFGQGNSPLHF